These T cell receptor beta chains were read from a single sample in a study of T cells in Graves' hyperthyroidism and ophthalmopathy. TCRdb re-derived calls from the multiplex PCR reads in MiXCR, one entry per CDR3 protein. The sample holds a few hundred thousand distinct CDR3 sequences, approximately 14% seen once. Sample: blood. These receptors were collected from a woman aged 18-29 years with Graves' hyperthyroidism. CDR3s include the opening cysteine and the closing phenylalanine or tryptophan. A D gene is named only where the DNA matches it firmly. Not all rows give a size; the values are once, few, many and, for expanded clones, a class.

19 TRBJ2-6 few TRBV7-9 - TGTGCCAGCAGCCGGCCGGGGACGACCCTTAACTCTGGGGCCAACGTCCTGACTTTC CASSRPGTTLNSGANVLTF
14 TRBJ1-2 - TRBV15 TRBD1 TGTGCCACCAGCAGTCCAGGGGGCGCCAATGGCTACACCTTC CATSSPGGANGYTF
12 TRBJ1-2 many TRBV7-2 - TGTGCCAGCAGCTTAGACGTGGGGGGCTACACCTTC CASSLDVGGYTF
15 TRBJ2-1 many TRBV11-3 TRBD2 TGTGCCAGCAGCTTCGAAAGCGGGGGCTACAATGAGCAGTTCTTC CASSFESGGYNEQFF
18 TRBJ2-5 many TRBV3-1 TRBD2 TGTGCCAGCAGCCAAGAGGGACTAGCGGAGCGACCTCAAGAGACCCAGTACTTC CASSQEGLAERPQETQYF
15 TRBJ2-1 few TRBV25-1 TRBD2 TGTGCCAGCAGTAAAGGACTAGCGGGAGGCTTTGAGCAGTTCTTC CASSKGLAGGFEQFF
14 TRBJ1-6 few TRBV27 - TGTGCCAGCAGACTACAGGGTTATAATTCACCCCTCCACTTT CASRLQGYNSPLHF
11 TRBJ1-1 many TRBV7-9 - TGTGCCAGCAGCAAACAGCTTGAAGCTTTCTTT CASSKQLEAFF
14 TRBJ2-1 many TRBV28 - TGTGCCAGCAGTTTTTTTATGAAGCACAATGAGCAGTTCTTC CASSFFMKHNEQFF
15 TRBJ2-7 many TRBV7-6 - TGTGCCAGCAGCTTAGGGGCCAGGTTCTCCTACGAGCAGTACTTC CASSLGARFSYEQYF
18 TRBJ2-3 few TRBV28 TRBD2 TGTGCCAGCATCGGGGCGGGAGGGTTTTTTAGTGGCACAGATACGCAGTATTTT CASIGAGGFFSGTDTQYF
16 TRBJ1-6 many TRBV7-2 TRBD1 TGTGCCAGCAGCTCGACAGGGAGCTCCTATAATTCACCCCTCCACTTT CASSSTGSSYNSPLHF
13 TRBJ2-7 few TRBV10-3 - TGTGCCATCAGTGACGAACCGTCCTACGAGCAGTACTTC CAISDEPSYEQYF
15 TRBJ1-2 - TRBV2 - TGTGCCAGCAGTGTTGGACCGACTCTGTATGGTGGCTACACCTTC CASSVGPTLYGGYTF
16 TRBJ2-2 many TRBV12-3/TRBV12-4 TRBD1 TGTGCCAGCAGTTTGGGGATACAGGGGAGCACCGGGGAGCTGTTTTTT CASSLGIQGSTGELFF
16 TRBJ2-1 - TRBV6-1 - TGTGCCAGCAGTCACCCGACAGGGGAGGGCTACAATGAGCAGTTCTTC CASSHPTGEGYNEQFF
14 TRBJ1-1 many TRBV12-3/TRBV12-4 - TGTGCCAGCAGTTTTAACAGGGTGGACACTGAAGCTTTCTTT CASSFNRVDTEAFF
13 TRBJ2-4 many TRBV20-1 TRBD1 TGCAGTGCCTTGAGAGGGGGCGAAAACATTCAGTACTTC CSALRGGENIQYF
15 TRBJ2-5 many TRBV6-1 - TGTGCCAGCAGTGAAGTGGGGCCGGGGGAAGAGACCCAGTACTTC CASSEVGPGEETQYF
16 TRBJ2-1 few TRBV10-3 TRBD2 TGTGCCATCAGTGAGTCGGAGCGGGAGGGCCGGAGGGAGCAGTTCTTC CAISESEREGRREQFF
17 TRBJ1-3 few TRBV7-9 - TGTGCCAGCAGTTTTTCTTCCGGGATCAAGGGAGGAAACACCATATATTTT CASSFSSGIKGGNTIYF
14 TRBJ2-2 many TRBV5-1 - TGCGCCAGCAGCGATTTAGCGAACACCGGGGAGCTGTTTTTT CASSDLANTGELFF
15 TRBJ1-5 - TRBV29-1 - TGCAGCGTTGAAGTTTTGGGACAATCAAATCAGCCCCAGCATTTT CSVEVLGQSNQPQHF
15 TRBJ2-7 many TRBV28 - TGTGCCAGCAGTCCTTACTTGGGACCGAGCTACGAGCAGTACTTC CASSPYLGPSYEQYF
15 TRBJ1-5 - TRBV11-2 - TGTGCCAGCAGCTTATCGGGGGCTGGCAATCAGCCCCAGCATTTT CASSLSGAGNQPQHF
15 TRBJ1-1 many TRBV20-1 TRBD1 TGCAGTGCTAGACGACAGGGGGAGGGGTCGACTGAAGCTTTCTTT CSARRQGEGSTEAFF
16 TRBJ2-1 many TRBV9 TRBD2 TGTGCCAGCAGCCTCCGACTAGCGGGAGACTCCAATGAGCAGTTCTTC CASSLRLAGDSNEQFF
12 TRBJ2-7 - TRBV5-6 - TGTGCCAGCAGTTTTTCGGGATGGGAGCAGTACTTC CASSFSGWEQYF
14 TRBJ1-1 many TRBV2 - TGTGCCAGCAGTAAACGAAACATGAACACTGAAGCTTTCTTT CASSKRNMNTEAFF
15 TRBJ1-2 many TRBV2 TRBD1 TGTGCCAGCAGTGAAGTGATGACAGGGGGCTATGGCTACACCTTC CASSEVMTGGYGYTF
15 TRBJ1-2 few TRBV25-1 TRBD1 TGTGCCAGCAGTGAGCTCTATTTCTCAGGGGGCGGCTACACCTTC CASSELYFSGGGYTF
8 TRBJ2-7 - TRBV29-1 - TGCAGCGCTTACGAGCAGTACTTC CSAYEQYF
11 TRBJ1-2 few TRBV5-8 - TGTGCCAGCAGCCCCGACAGGAAGGTGACCTTC CASSPDRKVTF
11 TRBJ2-1 many TRBV6-2/TRBV6-3 - TGTGCCAGCAGTTATAGCAATGAGCAGTTCTTC CASSYSNEQFF
14 TRBJ1-2 - TRBV6-1 TRBD1 TGTGCCAGCAGGGGGACAGTCGGTAGCTATGGCTACACCTTC CASRGTVGSYGYTF
13 TRBJ1-1 many TRBV18 TRBD1 TGTGCCAGCTCAGATACAGGGGGCACTGAAGCTTTCTTT CASSDTGGTEAFF
16 TRBJ1-6 - TRBV7-9 - TGTGCCAGCAGTTGGGGGACGGAAAACTTGAATTCACCCCTCCACTTT CASSWGTENLNSPLHF
12 TRBJ2-3 many TRBV3-1 - TGTGCCAGCAGCCGAAGTAGCGGAACGCAGTATTTT CASSRSSGTQYF
12 TRBJ1-2 - TRBV6-1 - TGTGCCAGCAGCCCTCAGCGTCTGGGCTACACCTTC CASSPQRLGYTF
14 TRBJ2-7 - TRBV11-1 - TGTGCCAGCAACACGTACGGGGAAAACTACGAGCAGTACTTC CASNTYGENYEQYF
15 TRBJ2-5 many TRBV29-1 TRBD2 TGCAGCGTCCAAGCGGGGCGGGGGATCCAAGAGACCCAGTACTTC CSVQAGRGIQETQYF
14 TRBJ2-1 many TRBV19 TRBD2 TGCGCCAGCAGCATACTAGCGGGGGGAAATGAGCAGTTCTTC CASSILAGGNEQFF
14 TRBJ2-7 - TRBV6-1 TRBD1 TGTGCCAGCAGCTTGCGGCGCAGGGGGTACGAGCAGTACTTC CASSLRRRGYEQYF
13 TRBJ1-2 - TRBV6-1 - TGTGCCAGCAGCCGAACCTCTAACTATGGCTACACCTTC CASSRTSNYGYTF
14 TRBJ2-2 many TRBV20-1 - TGCAGTGCTAGAGAACAGGGATTCACCGGGGAGCTGTTTTTT CSAREQGFTGELFF
16 TRBJ1-5 - TRBV7-9 TRBD1 TGTGCCAGCCCCAGGGTGGGACAGGGGCGCAATCAGCCCCAGCATTTT CASPRVGQGRNQPQHF